The clone carrying this T cell receptor beta chain showed up just once. The data belong to a study of T cell changes during pregnancy in multiple sclerosis. Some clones are missing from TCRdb's copy, which holds only in-frame ones; the method was immunoSEQ multiplex PCR. The profile shows roughly 49,000 clones, 90% of them singletons. V gave up 2 bases and J gave up 2 bases, with 13 bases separating them. The germline V gene encodes CDR1 MNHNS and CDR2 SASEGT. The CDR3 is made up of 15 amino acids. The source was peripheral blood, collected in the first trimester of pregnancy. The genes are TRBV6-1 and TRBJ2-7, with D possibly matching TRBD1 (5 bases). This clonotype was obtained from a female donor in good health, enrolled as a control in a pregnancy study. As DNA, the CDR3 is TGTGCCAGCAGTGAACAAGGGGCCCTTACCTACGAGCAGTACTTC. This gives the protein CASSEQGALTYEQYF.